This T cell receptor (beta chain) comes out of a study of cytomegalovirus exposure and HLA in healthy donors. Whole-study results and caveats: Many donors carried some public TCRs, although rarity characterized most TCR sequences. The authors assumed roughly uniform sequencing depth across donors for presence/absence analyses. Common viral pathogens seemed to be connected with several of the most significant clusters, according to a later analysis.

Looked up from germline, CDR1 is SGDLS and CDR2 is YYNGEE. This CDR3 contains 14 residues. The V gene lost 4 bases and the J gene lost 5 bases, with 15 bases spanning the gap. As regards this clone: As yet, its antigen is unknown.

60 Vbeta and 13 Jbeta primers were used in PCR. Clones were sequenced by immunoSEQ multiplex PCR, and TCRdb holds only the in-frame ones, with some missing. The sample carries 250,000 to 350,000 clones, 80% to 90% recorded once. The chain recombines TRBV9 with TRBJ2-5; maybe TRBD1 (5 bases). This TCR came from a man aged 40-49 years in good health and CMV-seropositive. The sample consisted of PBMCs. This CDR3 is CASSILGVGETQYF. The CDR3 bases are TGTGCCAGCAGCATCCTAGGGGTAGGGGAGACCCAGTACTTC.